These 17 T cell receptor beta chains were all obtained from the same sample, sequenced in a study of blood T cells in healthy people across ages. Primed by a sample-barcoded 5' primer and a J-beta primer mix, a second PCR proceeded for 7 to 11 cycles. Using its own MiXCR run on the 5' RACE reads, TCRdb lists one record per CDR3 protein. The top ten clones hold about 4.1% of a sample with roughly 1.5 million distinct CDR3 sequences, 40% to 45% of them seen once. Sequencing input: blood. The receptors shown here come from a woman younger than 30 in good health.

The chain combines TRBV7-2 with TRBJ2-1; the D gene is possibly TRBD2 (6 bases). Trimming pared 5 bases from V and 2 bases from J, leaving 16 bases between. The CDR3 is made up of 16 amino acids. Looked up from germline, CDR1 is SGHTA and CDR2 is FQGNSA. The CDR3 reads CASSRGVRGTYNEQFF. CDR3 coding DNA: TGTGCCAGCAGCCGCGGGGTGCGGGGTACCTACAATGAGCAGTTCTTC.

This rearrangement joins TRBV9 to TRBJ2-7; 7 bases map to TRBD2. The CDR3 spans 15 residues. The germline V gene has CDR1 SGDLS and CDR2 YYNGEE. V lost 4 bases to trimming and J lost 0 bases; unmatched junction nucleotides: 7. The CDR3: CASSTSGGSSYEQYF. The CDR3 nucleotides read TGTGCCAGCAGCACCTCTGGCGGGAGCTCCTACGAGCAGTACTTC.

The genes are TRBV2 and TRBJ2-5; unclear D gene. From germline, CDR1 is SNHLY and CDR2 FYNNEI. The CDR3 spans 15 residues. Trimming removed 1 base from V and 0 bases from J, with 9 bases in between. DNA for the CDR3: TGTGCCAGCAGTGAAGAAAGGGCCTACCAAGAGACCCAGTACTTC. Amino acids: CASSEERAYQETQYF. The variable domain in full, completed from reference TRBV2 and TRBJ2-5, reads EPEVTQTPSHQVTQMGQEVILRCVPISNHLYFYWYRQILGQKVEFLVSFYNNEISEKSEIFDDQFSVERPDGSNFTLKIRSTKLEDSAMYFCASSEERAYQETQYFGPGTRLLVL.

In its sample, this clonotype was seen a few times. This rearrangement joins TRBV27 to TRBJ2-7; 7 nucleotides agree with TRBD1. The CDR3 consists of 15 residues. Trimming cost V 5 bases and J 0 bases; bases outside gene matches: 7. Germline V gene data show CDR1 as MNHEY and CDR2 as SMNVEV (reference sequence). The CDR3 coding sequence is TGTGCCAGCAGTCCTTGGGGACAGAACTCCTACGAGCAGTACTTC. Translation gives CASSPWGQNSYEQYF.

This clonotype was counted only a few times. The V gene is TRBV6-6, the J gene TRBJ2-7; 8 bases map to TRBD1. The CDR3 loop spans 14 amino acids. Per germline, CDR1 MNHNY and CDR2 SVGAGI (reference sequence). J gave up 2 bases and V 7 bases, and 7 bases lay outside the gene matches. DNA for the CDR3: TGTGCCAGCACGCTAGGACAGGGAGCCTACGAGCAGTACTTC. Its translation is CASTLGQGAYEQYF.

This clonotype has just a few counts. V is TRBV15 and J is TRBJ2-7; D possibly corresponds to TRBD2 (6 bases). The CDR3 runs 15 residues. Per germline, CDR1 LNHNV and CDR2 YYDKDF (reference sequence). V was trimmed by 0 bases and J by 7 bases, leaving 16 bases between them. CDR3 amino acids: CATSRDAGFYNEQYF. The CDR3, as DNA: TGTGCCACCAGCAGAGATGCGGGATTCTACAATGAGCAGTACTTC.

The chain is built from TRBV29-1 and TRBJ1-1; D call uncertain. Germline V lookup: CDR1 SQVTM, CDR2 ANQGSEA. The CDR3 is 13 amino acids. With 8 bases removed from V and 4 bases from J, the gap between germline ends came to 17 bases. CDR3 DNA: TGCAGCCTGACCTACACCCGGGGCACTGAAGCTTTCTTT. Protein sequence: CSLTYTRGTEAFF.

This clonotype was counted a few times. The chain employs TRBV29-1 and TRBJ2-7; D unresolved. V was pared by 6 bases and J by 3 bases, with 9 bases between. The CDR3 runs 11 residues. CDR1 SQVTM and CDR2 ANQGSEA come from the germline V gene. CDR3 bases: TGCAGCGTGCAGGTACACTACGAGCAGTACTTC. Its protein product is CSVQVHYEQYF.

The rearrangement links TRBV12-3 or TRBV12-4 to TRBJ2-5; D unclear. The assigned J gene may be wrong: the sequence end matches TRBJ2-7 better. The CDR3 runs to 17 residues. CDR3 amino acids: CASSSVAASSRAAEQYF. For the CDR3, the DNA is TGTGCCAGCAGTTCGGTCGCCGCATCCTCTAGAGCTGCCGAGCAGTACTTC.

The CDR3 reads CSAARDRGNYEQYF. In nucleotides, the CDR3 is TGCAGTGCTGCCCGGGACAGGGGGAATTACGAGCAGTACTTC. The chain uses TRBV20-1 and TRBJ2-4, with 11 positions matching TRBD1. The J call may be in error: the DNA end matches TRBJ2-7 better. This CDR3 has 14 residues. The germline CDR1 and CDR2 sequences are DFQATT and SNEGSKA (reference sequence).

V and J are TRBV4-1 and TRBJ1-1, with 7 bases that match TRBD1. The CDR3 runs 14 residues. V shed 4 bases and J 6 bases; nucleotides not matched to a gene: 8. CDR1 is MGHRA, CDR2 YSYEKL, per germline. The CDR3 protein is CASSRPGGKAEAFF. CDR3 bases: TGCGCCAGCAGCCGACCAGGGGGGAAGGCTGAAGCTTTCTTT.

This clonotype was observed a handful of times. CDR3 protein: CASSPTGIKWTQYF. DNA of the CDR3: TGTGCCAGCAGCCCGACCGGGATCAAGTGGACCCAGTACTTC. J is TRBJ2-5 and V is TRBV12-3 or TRBV12-4; the D gene is possibly TRBD2 (5 bases). V was pared by 6 bases and J by 7 bases, with 18 bases between. This CDR3 is 14 amino acids long.

This clonotype was counted between two and nine times. The chain couples TRBV2 to TRBJ2-1; TRBD1 aligns across 10 bases. Germline assignment: CDR1 SNHLY and CDR2 FYNNEI. The CDR3 contains 13 residues. Trimming removed 10 bases from V and 8 bases from J; junction bases left unmatched: 8. The CDR3 DNA is TGTGCCAAAAGGGACAGGGGATTCGATGAGCAGTTCTTC. This gives the protein CAKRDRGFDEQFF.

The chain combines TRBV7-8 with TRBJ2-7; D is possibly TRBD1 (5 bases). Trimming took off 4 bases at V and 9 bases at J, with 19 bases between the two ends. Per the germline V gene, CDR1 is SGHVS and CDR2 is FQNEAQ. This CDR3 region has 14 residues. The CDR3 DNA follows: TGTGCCAGCAGCTCAGGCCGCGGCAGGGCGGCGCAGTACTTC. Translation: CASSSGRGRAAQYF.

The rearrangement joins TRBV4-3 to TRBJ1-2; D is possibly TRBD1 (5 bases). The CDR3 loop spans 15 amino acids. Germline V gene lookup returns CDR1 LGHNA and CDR2 YSLEER. The germline V and J ends were trimmed by 3 bases and 8 bases, with 19 bases remaining between them. The CDR3 DNA sequence: TGCGCCAGCAGCCAGGGCCCAACAGGCTACGAAGGCTACACCTTC. Translating gives CASSQGPTGYEGYTF.

This clonotype was observed a few times. The rearrangement uses TRBV7-9 and TRBJ2-1; unclear D gene. The closer fit of TRBJ2-7 to the DNA end suggests the J call may be wrong. The CDR3 consists of 13 residues. Germline CDR1 and CDR2: SEHNR and FQNEAQ (reference sequence). Here the CDR3 reads CASCLTGYNEQYF. The CDR3 nucleotides read TGTGCCAGCTGCCTGACTGGATACAATGAGCAGTACTTC.

CDR3: CSARDPLGQNYNEQYF. The DNA for the CDR3 is TGCAGTGCTAGAGATCCGCTGGGACAGAACTACAATGAGCAGTACTTC. This chain links TRBV20-1 with TRBJ2-1; 7 bases line up with TRBD1. With the DNA end fitting TRBJ2-7 better, the J assignment may be wrong. CDR3 length: 16 amino acids. The germline V gene has CDR1 DFQATT and CDR2 SNEGSKA (reference sequence).